Sequencing of this T cell receptor beta chain was carried out in a study of OX40 agonist ivuxolimab in advanced cancers. Overall study context: Treatment of patients was with ivuxolimab, an agonistic anti-OX40 (CD134) antibody.

The trim removed 1 base at V and 1 base at J, leaving 2 bases unmatched. The CDR3 extends over 15 amino acids. CDR1 is MNHNS and CDR2 is SASEGT in the germline V gene. Clones were read by immunoSEQ multiplex PCR, and TCRdb kept only the in-frame ones, dropping some. The data show some 66,000 clones, with roughly four fifths seen just once and about 2.3% held by the top ten. The V and J genes are TRBV6-1 and TRBJ2-5; the match to TRBD2 covers 8 bases. This sample comprised CD4+ or CD8+ T cells sorted from blood, obtained in a trial of the OX40 agonist ivuxolimab. The sequence was collected from an adult with an advanced solid tumor such as melanoma, head and neck, liver or kidney cancer. The chain's CDR3 is CASSEGLAGQETQYF. The CDR3, as DNA: TGTGCCAGCAGTGAAGGGCTAGCGGGCCAAGAGACCCAGTACTTC.